This record looks at one T cell receptor beta chain sequence and its context. V was shortened by 4 bases and J by 2 bases, with 14 bases between the two germline ends. The CDR3 is 14 residues long. The germline gives CDR1 DFQATT, CDR2 SNEGSKA (reference sequence). Sequencing of TCR beta was undertaken in CD8+ and CD4+ T cells derived from blood. Reverse transcription of 0.5 to 1 ug RNA was performed with random hexamers. TCRdb analysed the immunoSEQ multiplex PCR reads with MiXCR anew, one entry per CDR3 protein. The table includes about 160,000 distinct CDR3 sequences, 85% to 95% detected once. This record belongs to a study of CD8 T cells in Susac syndrome.

The chain couples TRBV20-1 to TRBJ1-1, with a possible D match to TRBD1 (5 bases). The receptor's source is a human donor in good health. The specimen sequenced was CD4+ T cells from PBMCs. CDR3: CSATPLGVNTEAFF. The CDR3 DNA reads as TGCAGTGCTACCCCCTTAGGGGTCAACACTGAAGCTTTCTTT.